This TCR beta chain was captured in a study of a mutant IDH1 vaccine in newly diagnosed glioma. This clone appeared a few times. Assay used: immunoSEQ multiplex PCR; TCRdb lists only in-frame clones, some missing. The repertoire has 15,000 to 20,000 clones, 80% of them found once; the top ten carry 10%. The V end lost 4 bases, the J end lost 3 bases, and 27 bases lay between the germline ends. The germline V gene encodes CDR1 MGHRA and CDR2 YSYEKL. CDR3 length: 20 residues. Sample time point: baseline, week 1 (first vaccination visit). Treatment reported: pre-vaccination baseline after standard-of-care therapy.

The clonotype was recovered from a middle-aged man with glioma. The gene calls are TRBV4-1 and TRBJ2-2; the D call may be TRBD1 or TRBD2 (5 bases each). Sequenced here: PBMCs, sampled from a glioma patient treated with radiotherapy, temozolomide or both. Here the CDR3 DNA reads TGCGCCAGCAGCCTATACGCCGGCCCGGGGCTCCAAAAATACACCGGGGAGCTGTTTTTT. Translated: CASSLYAGPGLQKYTGELFF.